The entry below gives a single TCR beta chain sequence along with its context. The antigen remains unidentified. CDR1 is SEHNR and CDR2 is FQNEAQ in the germline V gene (reference sequence). The CDR3 is 13 amino acids. The germline V and J ends were trimmed by 5 bases and 4 bases, with 12 bases remaining between them. Method: immunoSEQ multiplex PCR; TCRdb's copy keeps in-frame clones and lacks some. The sample lists approximately 120,000 clones; about 87% were seen once. This record comes from a study of identifying expanded T cells in peripheral blood. Study-level results: Roughly 2-week clone count variance significantly increased as total template count grew.

This clonotype originated in a person aged 18-70 years in good health. The sample taken for sequencing was blood. The chain couples TRBV7-9 to TRBJ2-7, with a tentative D call TRBD1 (6 bases). CDR3 protein: CASSPTGIYEQYF. In nucleotides, the CDR3 is TGTGCCAGCAGCCCAACAGGGATATACGAGCAGTACTTC.